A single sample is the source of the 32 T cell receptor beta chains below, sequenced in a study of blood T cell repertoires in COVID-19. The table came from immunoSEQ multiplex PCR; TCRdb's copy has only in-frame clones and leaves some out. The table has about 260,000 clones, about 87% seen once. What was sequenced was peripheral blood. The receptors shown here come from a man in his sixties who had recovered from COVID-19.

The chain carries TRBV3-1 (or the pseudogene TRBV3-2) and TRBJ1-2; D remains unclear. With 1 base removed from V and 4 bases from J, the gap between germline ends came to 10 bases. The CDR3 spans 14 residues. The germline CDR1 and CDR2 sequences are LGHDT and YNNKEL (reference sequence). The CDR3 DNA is TGTGCCAGCAGCCAAGGGCTACAGCTCTATGGCTACACCTTC. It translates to CASSQGLQLYGYTF.

CDR3 DNA sequence: TGTGCCAGCAGCTTAGGGGGGACAGGGAGCTACGAGCAGTACTTC. Translation gives CASSLGGTGSYEQYF. V and J are TRBV7-2 and TRBJ2-7; TRBD1 aligns across 9 bases. Unmatched junction bases numbered 4, after V lost 1 base and J lost 3 bases. The CDR3 contains 15 residues. Germline CDR1 reads SGHTA; CDR2 reads FQGNSA.

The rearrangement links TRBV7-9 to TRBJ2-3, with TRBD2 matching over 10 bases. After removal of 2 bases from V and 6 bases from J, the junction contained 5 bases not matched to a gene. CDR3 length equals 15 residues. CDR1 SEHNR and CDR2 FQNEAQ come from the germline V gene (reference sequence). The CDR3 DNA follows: TGTGCCAGCAGCTTAAGCGGGGGGGCAGGGGATACGCAGTATTTT. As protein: CASSLSGGAGDTQYF.

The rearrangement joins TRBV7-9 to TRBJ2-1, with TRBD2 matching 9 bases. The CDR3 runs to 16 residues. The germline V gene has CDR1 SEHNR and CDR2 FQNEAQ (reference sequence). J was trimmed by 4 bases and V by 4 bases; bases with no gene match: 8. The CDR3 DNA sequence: TGTGCCAGCAGCTCGCCCCTAGCGGGGAATTACAATGAGCAGTTCTTC. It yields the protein CASSSPLAGNYNEQFF.

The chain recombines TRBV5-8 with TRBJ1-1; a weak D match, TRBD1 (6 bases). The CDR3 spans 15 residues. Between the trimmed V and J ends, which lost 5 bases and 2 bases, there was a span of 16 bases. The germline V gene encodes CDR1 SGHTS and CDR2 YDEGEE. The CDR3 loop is CASRPTGPRNTEAFF. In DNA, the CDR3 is TGTGCCAGCAGACCCACAGGGCCCAGAAACACTGAAGCTTTCTTT.

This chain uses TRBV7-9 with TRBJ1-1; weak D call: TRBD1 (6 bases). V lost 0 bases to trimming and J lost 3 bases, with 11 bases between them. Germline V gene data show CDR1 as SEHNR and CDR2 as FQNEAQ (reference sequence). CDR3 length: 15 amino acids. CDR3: CASSLANRVYTEAFF. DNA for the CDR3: TGTGCCAGCAGCTTAGCCAACAGGGTCTACACTGAAGCTTTCTTT.

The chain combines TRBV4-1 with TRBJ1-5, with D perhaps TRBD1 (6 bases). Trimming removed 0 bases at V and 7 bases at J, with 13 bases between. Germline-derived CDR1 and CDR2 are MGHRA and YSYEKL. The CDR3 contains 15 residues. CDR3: CASSQEQGRSQPQHF. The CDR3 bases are TGCGCCAGCAGCCAAGAGCAGGGGCGCAGCCAGCCCCAGCATTTT.

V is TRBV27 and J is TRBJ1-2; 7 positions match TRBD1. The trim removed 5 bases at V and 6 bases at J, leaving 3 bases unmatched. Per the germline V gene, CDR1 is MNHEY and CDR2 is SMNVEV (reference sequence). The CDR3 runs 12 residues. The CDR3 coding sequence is TGTGCCAGCAGTCCACAGGGGAATGGCTACACCTTC. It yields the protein CASSPQGNGYTF.

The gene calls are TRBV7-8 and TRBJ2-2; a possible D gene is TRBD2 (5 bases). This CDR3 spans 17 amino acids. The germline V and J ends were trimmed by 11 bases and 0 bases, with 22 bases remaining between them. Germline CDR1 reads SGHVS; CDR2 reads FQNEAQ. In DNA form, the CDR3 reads TGTGCCGGTCTAGCCGGGCTACTCCCGACGAACACCGGGGAGCTGTTTTTT. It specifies CAGLAGLLPTNTGELFF.

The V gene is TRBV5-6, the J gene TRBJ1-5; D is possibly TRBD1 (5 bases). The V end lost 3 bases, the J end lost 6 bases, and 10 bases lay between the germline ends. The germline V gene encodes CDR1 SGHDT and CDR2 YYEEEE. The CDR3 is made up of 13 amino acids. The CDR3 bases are TGTGCCAGCAGCTCTTGGGGCGGTCAGCCCCAGCATTTT. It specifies CASSSWGGQPQHF.

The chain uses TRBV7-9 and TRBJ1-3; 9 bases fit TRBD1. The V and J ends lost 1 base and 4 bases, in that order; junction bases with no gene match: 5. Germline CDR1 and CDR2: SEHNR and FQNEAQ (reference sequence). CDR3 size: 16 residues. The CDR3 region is CASSLDGTGTGNTIYF. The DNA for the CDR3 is TGTGCCAGCAGCTTAGATGGGACAGGGACGGGAAACACCATATATTTT.

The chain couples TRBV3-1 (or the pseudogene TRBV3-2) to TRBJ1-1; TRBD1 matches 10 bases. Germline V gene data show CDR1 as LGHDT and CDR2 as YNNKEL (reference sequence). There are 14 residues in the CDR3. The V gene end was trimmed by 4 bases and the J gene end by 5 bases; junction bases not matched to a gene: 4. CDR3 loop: CASSLKGQGTEAFF. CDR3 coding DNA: TGTGCCAGCAGCCTCAAGGGACAGGGGACTGAAGCTTTCTTT.

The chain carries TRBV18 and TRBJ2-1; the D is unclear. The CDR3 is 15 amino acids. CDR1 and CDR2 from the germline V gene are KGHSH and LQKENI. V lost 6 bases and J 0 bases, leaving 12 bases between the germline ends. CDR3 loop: CASSPPANSYNEQFF. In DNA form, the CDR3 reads TGTGCCAGCTCGCCCCCTGCTAACTCCTACAATGAGCAGTTCTTC. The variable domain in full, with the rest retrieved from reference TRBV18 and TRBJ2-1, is NAGVMQNPRHLVRRRGQEARLRCSPMKGHSHVYWYRQLPEEGLKFMVYLQKENIIDESGMPKERFSAEFPKEGPSILRIQQVVRGDSAAYFCASSPPANSYNEQFFGPGTRLTVL.

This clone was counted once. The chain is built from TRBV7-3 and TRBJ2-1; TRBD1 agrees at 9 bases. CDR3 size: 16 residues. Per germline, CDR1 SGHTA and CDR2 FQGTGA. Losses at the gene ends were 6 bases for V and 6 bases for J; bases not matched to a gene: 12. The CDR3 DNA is TGTGCCAGCAGGGTTCAAACAGGGGGCTTCGGCAATGAGCAGTTCTTC. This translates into CASRVQTGGFGNEQFF.

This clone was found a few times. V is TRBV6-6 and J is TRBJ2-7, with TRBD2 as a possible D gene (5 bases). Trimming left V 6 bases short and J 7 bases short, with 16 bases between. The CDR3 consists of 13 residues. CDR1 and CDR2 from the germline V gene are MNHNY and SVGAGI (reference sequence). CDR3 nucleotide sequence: TGTGCCAGCAGATCCCCGGGGTCCGGGGAGCAGTACTTC. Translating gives CASRSPGSGEQYF.

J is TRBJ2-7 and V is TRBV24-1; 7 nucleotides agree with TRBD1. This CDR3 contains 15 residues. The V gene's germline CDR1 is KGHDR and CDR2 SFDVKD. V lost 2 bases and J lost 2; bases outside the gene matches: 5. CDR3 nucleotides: TGTGCCACCAGTGATTCCGGGACAGACCCCTACGAGCAGTACTTC. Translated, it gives CATSDSGTDPYEQYF.

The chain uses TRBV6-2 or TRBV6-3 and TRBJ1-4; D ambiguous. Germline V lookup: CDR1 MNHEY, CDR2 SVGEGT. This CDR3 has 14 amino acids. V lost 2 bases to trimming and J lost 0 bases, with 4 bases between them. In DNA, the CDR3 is TGTGCCAGCAGTTACCGAGCAACTAATGAAAAACTGTTTTTT. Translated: CASSYRATNEKLFF.

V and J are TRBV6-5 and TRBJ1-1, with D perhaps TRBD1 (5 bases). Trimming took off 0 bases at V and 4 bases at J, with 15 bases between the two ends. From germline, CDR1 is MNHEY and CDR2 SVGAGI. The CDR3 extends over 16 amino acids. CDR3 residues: CASSYSYAGLGTEAFF. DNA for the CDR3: TGTGCCAGCAGTTACTCGTATGCAGGGCTCGGCACTGAAGCTTTCTTT.

CDR3 protein: CASSQAPGSNQPQHF. The CDR3 region has the DNA TGTGCCAGCAGCCAAGCCCCAGGGAGCAATCAGCCCCAGCATTTT. V gene TRBV3-1 (or the pseudogene TRBV3-2) combines with J gene TRBJ1-5, with a weak D call TRBD1 (5 bases). V dropped 1 base and J dropped 1 base, with 8 bases sitting between them. In germline, CDR1 is LGHDT, CDR2 YNNKEL (reference sequence). CDR3 length equals 15 residues.

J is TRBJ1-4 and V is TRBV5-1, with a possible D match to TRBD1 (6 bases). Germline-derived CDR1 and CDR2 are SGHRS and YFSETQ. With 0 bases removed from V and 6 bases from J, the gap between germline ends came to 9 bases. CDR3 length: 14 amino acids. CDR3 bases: TGCGCCAGCAGCTTGGCAGGGGTGGATGAAAAACTGTTTTTT. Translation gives CASSLAGVDEKLFF.

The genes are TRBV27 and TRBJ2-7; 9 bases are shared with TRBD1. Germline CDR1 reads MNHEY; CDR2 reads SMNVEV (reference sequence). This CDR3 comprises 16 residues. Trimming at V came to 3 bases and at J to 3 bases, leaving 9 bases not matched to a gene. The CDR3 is CASSLLGTGSFYEQYF. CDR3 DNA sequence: TGTGCCAGCAGTTTGCTCGGGACAGGGTCATTCTACGAGCAGTACTTC.

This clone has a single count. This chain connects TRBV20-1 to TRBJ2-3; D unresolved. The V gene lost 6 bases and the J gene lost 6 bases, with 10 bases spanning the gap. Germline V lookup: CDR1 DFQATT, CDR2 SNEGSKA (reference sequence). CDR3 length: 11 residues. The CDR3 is CSAPLQDTQYF. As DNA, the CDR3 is TGCAGTGCCCCCCTGCAGGATACGCAGTATTTT.

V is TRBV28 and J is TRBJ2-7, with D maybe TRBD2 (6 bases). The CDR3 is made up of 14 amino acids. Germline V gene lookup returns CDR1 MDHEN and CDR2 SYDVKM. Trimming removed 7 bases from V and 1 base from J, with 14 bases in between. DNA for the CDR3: TGTGCCAGCACCTCTGTCGGGGGTTCCTACGAGCAGTACTTC. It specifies CASTSVGGSYEQYF.

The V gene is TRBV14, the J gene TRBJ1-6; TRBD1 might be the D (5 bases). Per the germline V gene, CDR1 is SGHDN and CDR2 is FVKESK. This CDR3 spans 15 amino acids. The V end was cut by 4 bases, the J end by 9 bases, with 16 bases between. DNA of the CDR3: TGTGCCAGCAGCCCCAATGGCAGGGTGGGTTCACCCCTCCACTTT. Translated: CASSPNGRVGSPLHF.

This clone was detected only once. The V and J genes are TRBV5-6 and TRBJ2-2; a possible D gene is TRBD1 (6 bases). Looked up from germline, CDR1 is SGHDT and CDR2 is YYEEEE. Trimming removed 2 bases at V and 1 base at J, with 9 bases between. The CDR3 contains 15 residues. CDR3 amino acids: CASSFPTGNTGELFF. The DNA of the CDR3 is TGTGCCAGCAGCTTTCCGACAGGGAACACCGGGGAGCTGTTTTTT.

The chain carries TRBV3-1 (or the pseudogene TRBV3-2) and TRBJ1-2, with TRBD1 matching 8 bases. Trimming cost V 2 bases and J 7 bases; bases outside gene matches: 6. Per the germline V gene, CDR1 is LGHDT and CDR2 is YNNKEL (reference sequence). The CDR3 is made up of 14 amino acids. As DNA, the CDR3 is TGTGCCAGCAGCCAACAGGGGGCAGGTGGTGGCTACACCTTC. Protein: CASSQQGAGGGYTF.

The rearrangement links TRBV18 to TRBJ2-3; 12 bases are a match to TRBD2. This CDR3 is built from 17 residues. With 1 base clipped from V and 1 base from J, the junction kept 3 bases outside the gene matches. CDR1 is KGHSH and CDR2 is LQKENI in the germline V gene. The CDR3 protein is CASSPRLAGGRTDTQYF. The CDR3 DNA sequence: TGTGCCAGCTCACCACGGCTAGCGGGGGGGCGCACAGATACGCAGTATTTT.

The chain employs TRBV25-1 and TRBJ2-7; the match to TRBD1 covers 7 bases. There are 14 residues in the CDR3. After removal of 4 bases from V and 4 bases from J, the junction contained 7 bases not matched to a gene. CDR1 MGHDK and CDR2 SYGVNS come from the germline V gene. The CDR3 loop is CASSVLGTAYEQYF. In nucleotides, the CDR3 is TGTGCCAGCAGTGTTTTAGGGACAGCATACGAGCAGTACTTC.

This CDR3 is CASSETGTVTSYEQYF. CDR3 sequence (DNA): TGTGCCAGCAGTGAAACAGGGACAGTAACCTCCTACGAGCAGTACTTC. The V call is TRBV2, the J call TRBJ2-7, with 7 bases aligning to TRBD1. V lost 2 bases, J lost 0 bases, and 7 bases stayed unmatched. CDR3 length equals 16 residues. The germline CDR1 and CDR2 sequences are SNHLY and FYNNEI.

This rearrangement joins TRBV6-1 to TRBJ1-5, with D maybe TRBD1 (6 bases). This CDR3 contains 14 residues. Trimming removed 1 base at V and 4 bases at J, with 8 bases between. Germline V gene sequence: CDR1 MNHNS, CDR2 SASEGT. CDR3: CASSEGRGNQPQHF. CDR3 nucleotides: TGTGCCAGCAGTGAAGGCAGGGGTAATCAGCCCCAGCATTTT.

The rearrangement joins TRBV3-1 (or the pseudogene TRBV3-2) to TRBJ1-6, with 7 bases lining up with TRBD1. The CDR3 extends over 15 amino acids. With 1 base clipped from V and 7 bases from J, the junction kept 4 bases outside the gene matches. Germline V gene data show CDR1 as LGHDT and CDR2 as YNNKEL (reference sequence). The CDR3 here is CASSQGDRVNSPLHF. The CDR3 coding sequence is TGTGCCAGCAGCCAAGGCGACAGGGTGAATTCACCCCTCCACTTT.

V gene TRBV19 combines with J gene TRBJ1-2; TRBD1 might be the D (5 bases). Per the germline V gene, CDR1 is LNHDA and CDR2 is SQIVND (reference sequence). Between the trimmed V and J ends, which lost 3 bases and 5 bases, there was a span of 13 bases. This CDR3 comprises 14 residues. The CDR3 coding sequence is TGTGCCAGTAGTATCGGCCAGGGCCCTTATGGCTACACCTTC. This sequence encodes CASSIGQGPYGYTF.